This section outlines one T cell receptor beta chain sequence together with its context. Many counts were recorded for this clonotype. Its specific antigen is unknown. The sample holds no much larger clone one base away, and base qualities are not on file. CDR1 and CDR2 are read off the germline V gene as MDHEN and SYDVKM. V has 3 bases trimmed and J has 15 bases trimmed; junction bases matching no gene number 16. The CDR3, from cysteine to phenylalanine, totals 17 residues. Solely the CDR3 DNA is kept, with 51 bases framed from the first base. Library method: multiplex PCR. Sequencer: Illumina HiSeq 4000. CDR3 regions were amplified by Arm-PCR with iRepertoire HTBI primers to construct TCR beta libraries. Before sequencing, the PCR products underwent gel purification. In the original analysis: A total of 62 TRBV and some 15 TRBJ segments were identified across samples and were used for gene usage analysis of CDR3 amino acid clonotypes. COPE and FqMerger were used to merge filtered high-quality paired reads into contigs. Contigs were aligned with BLAST to IMGT TRBV, TRBD and TRBJ reference genes, and CDR3 was defined per IMGT. Any clonotype with a frequency above 0.1% was classified as a highly expanded clone. Shannon entropy served as the measure of repertoire diversity, while the Gini coefficient captured V-J evenness. Public clonotypes were defined as clonotypes shared by more than one individual. The raw public data were reprocessed by TCRdb itself: fastp quality trimming at Q25, MiXCR clonotype calling, in-frame beta chains only. Each entry is one CDR3 protein sequence, shown with its most common DNA and genes. These V and J calls rely on TCRdb rather than the paper's analysis. The sample records about 620,000 distinct CDR3 sequences, under 20% of which are singletons. The top ten clones comprise around 19% of the sample.

The data belong to a study of regulatory T cells in long-lasting Graves disease (dated by TCRdb to about 2021). Regarding the complete study: In the newly diagnosed Graves' disease group, patients had been taking antithyroid drugs for less than 3 months. Persistent Graves' disease patients were compared with newly diagnosed Graves' disease patients by peripheral blood TCR sequencing and RNA sequencing. The study was conducted in China and was registered as a clinical trial. A total of around 35 samples underwent TCR sequencing, from some 13 patients with persistent Graves' disease and some 20 patients with newly diagnosed Graves' disease. Broader findings and caveats from the paper: Lower TCR Shannon entropy and fewer highly expanded clones were observed in persistent Graves' disease patients than in newly diagnosed patients, which suggested clonal expansion. Persistent disease showed preferential use of TRBV28, TRBJ1-2 and TRBJ2-5, whereas newly diagnosed disease favored TRBV20-1 and TRBJ2-1. Only the TCR beta chain was sequenced and analyzed. The authors acknowledged the small sample size as a limitation that may reduce accuracy. Peripheral blood alone was examined, since thyroid tissue, which constituted the primary lesion, could not be accessed. More public clonotypes were shared among persistent patients (roughly 3,000) than among newly diagnosed patients (roughly 1,000).

The meaning of the sample's time point label: newly diagnosed GD, antithyroid drugs for less than 3 months. For both TCR sequencing and RNA sequencing, RNA was extracted from PBMCs using TRIzol. The diagnosis of Graves' disease followed American Thyroid Association guidelines. Patients for the study were recruited at an endocrinology department in Xi'an, China. From each patient, nine milliliters of peripheral blood was collected into an EDTA anticoagulant tube. Ficoll Paque Plus density gradient separation was used to isolate PBMCs, and no further T cell sorting was performed. RNA quality was checked with an Agilent 2100 Bioanalyzer and agarose gel, and concentration with a NanoDrop 2000. The sample was also reused in another study, on T cells in Graves' hyperthyroidism and ophthalmopathy. Reported in the second study: A patient counted as having stable Graves' hyperthyroidism if no progression to ophthalmopathy occurred over 18 months of follow-up. Hyperthyroidism patients were newly diagnosed, with disease duration under 2 months, and aged 18 to 65 years. Patients with uncontrolled infections, other autoimmune diseases, pregnancy or lactation were excluded. Clinical symptoms, serum thyroxine and TRAb, thyroid ultrasound, and orbital computed tomography formed the basis for the diagnoses. The TCR CDR3 was subjected to a first round of RT-PCR using the HTBI primer set and the Qiagen OneStep RT-PCR kit. Most expanded thyroid clonotypes (frequency above 0.001) were also found in blood, which suggests that blood repertoires may mirror thyroid immune responses. Ophthalmopathy was separated from stable hyperthyroidism by a 13 V-J signature model, with around 90% sensitivity and roughly 81% specificity obtained in cross-validation and 80%/75% obtained in testing. In validation, the model predicted progression to ophthalmopathy with approximately 70% sensitivity and roughly 72% specificity, a median of around 6.6 months before onset. A discovery cohort of approximately 100 patients, approximately 44 with Graves' ophthalmopathy and about 58 with stable Graves' hyperthyroidism, was used to find distinguishing TCR V-J signatures. An independent validation cohort of 18 to 20 hyperthyroidism patients and about 15 patients who later progressed to ophthalmopathy tested prospective prediction of ophthalmopathy. The 80 to 100 discovery patients were randomly divided into training and test sets at a 7:3 ratio. In several Graves' hyperthyroidism patients, the study also compared T-cell repertoires from thyroid tissue with T-cell repertoires from blood. Once sampling was done, hyperthyroidism patients were given methimazole at a starting dose of 30 mg daily, whereas ophthalmopathy patients were given high-dose intravenous methylprednisolone. The libraries were constructed in a second round of multiplex PCR and then size-selected and purified. Libraries were sequenced paired-end with 100 bp reads on an Illumina HiSeq2000. Raw data were processed with SOAPnuke, discarding reads with adapters, uncalled bases, mean Phred below 15, or no exact constant-primer or identifier match. COPE v1.2.5 was used to merge high-quality paired reads, and clonotypes were defined as unique nucleotide sequences. MiTCR v1.1 was used to align the clonotypes against IMGT TRBV, TRBD and TRBJ reference segments. Analysis was restricted to V-J combinations with a frequency above 0.0001, which covered about 99% of repertoires. The TCS score was defined as F50 (clonal expansion) divided by E x V (chaos), with BLOSUM62-based TCRdist calculated between CDR3 peptides within each V-J. Welch's t-statistics and random forest reduced approximately 520 V-J features to under 15, which were used in a naive Bayes classifier (R e1071). No statistical method was used to fix the sample size in advance, and group allocation was not hidden from the investigators. The paper reports TCR Vbeta CDR3 sequencing of 135 peripheral blood samples: approximately 43 ophthalmopathy, some 80 hyperthyroidism and roughly 17 progressor patients.

The chain is assembled from TRBV28 and TRBJ2-1; 14 of the junction bases match TRBD2. This clonotype was sampled from a woman in her twenties or thirties with Graves disease. Donor details come from another sample of the same person, matched by shared clones. The source was peripheral blood mononuclear cells (PBMCs), collected at new diagnosis, from a patient treated with antithyroid drugs. The DNA sequence follows: TGTGCCAGCAGTTTTGTGAGGGCCACGGGACTAGCGGGAGTGCCGTTCTTC. It is translated as CASSFVRATGLAGVPFF.